This TCR beta chain was identified during a study of blood T cell repertoires in COVID-19. Across about two dozen US areas, participants ranged in age from roughly 18 to 89 years. The CDR3 loop spans 15 amino acids. With 1 base removed from V and 0 bases from J, the gap between germline ends came to 7 bases. Germline CDR1 is LNHDA and CDR2 is SQIVND (reference sequence). Per the study methods: Amplification with reference gene primers provided the estimates of nucleated cell counts. Some clones are missing from TCRdb's copy, which holds only in-frame ones; the method was immunoSEQ multiplex PCR. V, J and clone size are taken as reported in that table, and D and trimming were inferred from the DNA itself. The sample gives 250,000 to 350,000 clones, roughly nine tenths of which show up once; under 6.5% is in the top ten.

This sequence joins TRBV19 and TRBJ1-3; perhaps TRBD1 as D (5 bases). The clonotype originates from a woman aged 25 to 39 who had recovered from COVID-19. Material: PBMCs or T cells enriched from blood (not recorded which). The chain's CDR3 is CASSIGQLSGNTIYF. The CDR3 bases are TGTGCCAGTAGTATAGGACAGCTCTCTGGAAACACCATATATTTT.